The rows below give T cell receptor beta chains drawn from one sample of a study of blood T cell repertoires in COVID-19. Profiling relied on immunoSEQ multiplex PCR, and the TCRdb table lists in-frame clones only, not all of them. This sample has 55,000 to 80,000 clones, with around 87% found just once. Sequenced input: peripheral blood. These receptors were collected from an older man with acute or convalescent COVID-19. Each CDR3 is given with its conserved first and last residue. The D gene is left open where the match is weak. Size tells how often a clone was seen (once, few, many) or the class of an expanded clone, and some rows leave it out.

V gene: TRBV5-6; clone size: -; D gene: -; J gene: TRBJ1-1; CDR3 protein: CASTSPDTLNTEAFF; CDR3 DNA: TGTGCCAGCACCTCACCGGACACGTTGAACACTGAAGCTTTCTTT
V gene: TRBV6-6; clone size: -; D gene: TRBD1; J gene: TRBJ2-1; CDR3 protein: CASSGTGSNEQFF; CDR3 DNA: TGTGCCAGCAGCGGGACAGGGTCAAATGAGCAGTTCTTC
V gene: TRBV19; clone size: -; D gene: TRBD2; J gene: TRBJ2-3; CDR3 protein: CASTLGLAGVRDTQYF; CDR3 DNA: TGTGCCAGTACTCTGGGACTAGCGGGAGTCAGAGATACGCAGTATTTT
V gene: TRBV5-1; clone size: -; D gene: -; J gene: TRBJ1-1; CDR3 protein: CASSLVRLRDTEAFF; CDR3 DNA: TGCGCCAGCAGCTTGGTGAGGCTGCGCGATACTGAAGCTTTCTTT
V gene: TRBV27; clone size: -; D gene: TRBD1; J gene: TRBJ2-7; CDR3 protein: CASSLDRGLGEQYF; CDR3 DNA: TGTGCCAGCAGTTTGGACAGGGGTTTAGGCGAGCAGTACTTC
V gene: TRBV15; clone size: -; D gene: TRBD1; J gene: TRBJ2-3; CDR3 protein: CATSSERQGRTDTQYF; CDR3 DNA: TGTGCCACCAGCAGCGAAAGACAGGGCCGCACAGATACGCAGTATTTT
V gene: TRBV19; clone size: -; D gene: -; J gene: TRBJ1-6; CDR3 protein: CASSIVNLASPLHF; CDR3 DNA: TGTGCCAGTAGTATAGTAAATCTGGCTTCACCCCTCCACTTT
V gene: TRBV19; clone size: few; D gene: -; J gene: TRBJ1-3; CDR3 protein: CASRLNSGNTIYF; CDR3 DNA: TGTGCCAGTAGACTCAACTCTGGAAACACCATATATTTT
V gene: TRBV19; clone size: -; D gene: TRBD1; J gene: TRBJ2-3; CDR3 protein: CASSTHRGTQYF; CDR3 DNA: TGTGCCAGTAGTACCCACAGGGGCACGCAGTATTTT
V gene: TRBV11-2; clone size: -; D gene: -; J gene: TRBJ2-5; CDR3 protein: CASSLGAGYQETQYF; CDR3 DNA: TGTGCCAGCAGCTTAGGTGCGGGATACCAAGAGACCCAGTACTTC
V gene: TRBV5-1; clone size: -; D gene: TRBD1; J gene: TRBJ2-7; CDR3 protein: CASRSPGQSSYEQYF; CDR3 DNA: TGCGCCAGCAGATCCCCGGGACAGTCCTCCTACGAGCAGTACTTC
V gene: TRBV7-6; clone size: -; D gene: TRBD2; J gene: TRBJ2-1; CDR3 protein: CASSQVGGATYNEQFF; CDR3 DNA: TGTGCCAGCAGCCAGGTCGGGGGGGCGACTTACAATGAGCAGTTCTTC
V gene: TRBV25-1; clone size: -; D gene: TRBD1; J gene: TRBJ1-2; CDR3 protein: CASSVRDRDF; CDR3 DNA: TGTGCCAGCAGTGTCCGGGACAGGGACTTC
V gene: TRBV5-1; clone size: -; D gene: -; J gene: TRBJ1-1; CDR3 protein: CASSPREGKTTEAFF; CDR3 DNA: TGCGCCAGCAGCCCCAGGGAGGGGAAGACCACTGAAGCTTTCTTT
V gene: TRBV5-6; clone size: -; D gene: -; J gene: TRBJ1-6; CDR3 protein: CASSSYNSPLHF; CDR3 DNA: TGTGCCAGCAGCTCATATAATTCACCCCTCCACTTT
V gene: TRBV28; clone size: once; D gene: TRBD2; J gene: TRBJ2-3; CDR3 protein: CASSPASGHSTDTQYF; CDR3 DNA: TGTGCCAGCAGTCCAGCTAGCGGGCATAGCACAGATACGCAGTATTTT
V gene: TRBV7-3; clone size: few; D gene: TRBD1; J gene: TRBJ2-6; CDR3 protein: CASSLTGYGANVLTF; CDR3 DNA: TGTGCCAGCAGCCTGACAGGGTACGGGGCCAACGTCCTGACTTTC
V gene: TRBV19; clone size: -; D gene: TRBD1; J gene: TRBJ2-1; CDR3 protein: CASSRPGQGHLEQFF; CDR3 DNA: TGTGCCAGTAGTCGTCCGGGACAGGGACATCTGGAGCAGTTCTTC
V gene: TRBV5-1; clone size: -; D gene: -; J gene: TRBJ2-7; CDR3 protein: CASSLEQGPYEQYF; CDR3 DNA: TGCGCCAGCAGCTTGGAACAGGGCCCCTACGAGCAGTACTTC
V gene: TRBV11-2; clone size: few; D gene: -; J gene: TRBJ1-5; CDR3 protein: CASSPSLNSNQPQHF; CDR3 DNA: TGTGCCAGCAGCCCCTCCTTAAATAGCAATCAGCCCCAGCATTTT
V gene: TRBV9; clone size: -; D gene: -; J gene: TRBJ1-1; CDR3 protein: CASSVSTGTLNTEAFF; CDR3 DNA: TGTGCCAGCAGCGTATCAACTGGGACTTTGAACACTGAAGCTTTCTTT
V gene: TRBV7-9; clone size: -; D gene: -; J gene: TRBJ1-6; CDR3 protein: CASSARGSYNSPLHF; CDR3 DNA: TGTGCCAGCAGCGCCAGGGGCTCCTATAATTCACCCCTCCACTTT
V gene: TRBV19; clone size: -; D gene: -; J gene: TRBJ2-3; CDR3 protein: CASSLRRTDTQYF; CDR3 DNA: TGTGCCAGTAGTCTACGCCGCACAGATACGCAGTATTTT
V gene: TRBV15; clone size: -; D gene: TRBD1; J gene: TRBJ1-6; CDR3 protein: CATSRTGTDSPLHF; CDR3 DNA: TGTGCCACCAGCAGGACAGGGACGGATTCACCCCTCCACTTT
V gene: TRBV24-1; clone size: -; D gene: TRBD2; J gene: TRBJ2-3; CDR3 protein: CATSRSGEGSDTQYF; CDR3 DNA: TGTGCCACCAGTAGGAGCGGGGAGGGGAGCGATACGCAGTATTTT
V gene: TRBV12-3/TRBV12-4; clone size: -; D gene: -; J gene: TRBJ1-2; CDR3 protein: CAPVGSGYGYTF; CDR3 DNA: TGTGCCCCGGTTGGGTCGGGCTATGGCTACACCTTC
V gene: TRBV5-1; clone size: -; D gene: -; J gene: TRBJ1-5; CDR3 protein: CASSFYGGSNQPQHF; CDR3 DNA: TGCGCCAGCAGCTTTTACGGAGGCAGCAATCAGCCCCAGCATTTT
V gene: TRBV6-6; clone size: few; D gene: -; J gene: TRBJ1-1; CDR3 protein: CASSPMGESTEAFF; CDR3 DNA: TGTGCCAGCAGCCCTATGGGAGAAAGCACTGAAGCTTTCTTT
V gene: TRBV29-1; clone size: -; D gene: -; J gene: TRBJ2-7; CDR3 protein: CSVITWQGFDEQYF; CDR3 DNA: TGCAGCGTTATAACCTGGCAGGGATTTGACGAGCAGTACTTC
V gene: TRBV15; clone size: -; D gene: -; J gene: TRBJ2-7; CDR3 protein: CAASPMAVPVEQYF; CDR3 DNA: TGTGCCGCCAGCCCAATGGCGGTCCCGGTCGAGCAGTACTTC
V gene: TRBV6-5; clone size: few; D gene: -; J gene: TRBJ1-5; CDR3 protein: CASSFQMNQPQHF; CDR3 DNA: TGTGCCAGCAGTTTCCAGATGAATCAGCCCCAGCATTTT
V gene: TRBV3-1/TRBV3-2; clone size: -; D gene: TRBD1; J gene: TRBJ1-4; CDR3 protein: CASRDRGQKEKLFF; CDR3 DNA: TGTGCCAGCAGAGACAGGGGGCAAAAGGAAAAACTGTTTTTT
V gene: TRBV24-1; clone size: once; D gene: TRBD1; J gene: TRBJ1-2; CDR3 protein: CATSDLGGTGTLYGYTF; CDR3 DNA: TGTGCCACCAGTGATTTGGGGGGGACAGGGACCCTCTATGGCTACACCTTC
V gene: TRBV10-3; clone size: once; D gene: -; J gene: TRBJ1-4; CDR3 protein: CATAPRGTNEKLFF; CDR3 DNA: TGTGCCACCGCCCCCAGGGGAACTAATGAAAAACTGTTTTTT
V gene: TRBV7-9; clone size: few; D gene: -; J gene: TRBJ1-1; CDR3 protein: CASSFLRGTPNTEAFF; CDR3 DNA: TGTGCCAGCAGCTTCTTAAGGGGGACACCGAACACTGAAGCTTTCTTT
V gene: TRBV30; clone size: -; D gene: TRBD1; J gene: TRBJ1-4; CDR3 protein: CAWSRDRNEKLFF; CDR3 DNA: TGTGCCTGGAGTAGGGACAGGAATGAAAAACTGTTTTTT
V gene: TRBV5-1; clone size: -; D gene: TRBD2; J gene: TRBJ2-7; CDR3 protein: CASSLSSGIYEQYF; CDR3 DNA: TGCGCCAGCAGCTTATCTAGCGGAATTTACGAGCAGTACTTC